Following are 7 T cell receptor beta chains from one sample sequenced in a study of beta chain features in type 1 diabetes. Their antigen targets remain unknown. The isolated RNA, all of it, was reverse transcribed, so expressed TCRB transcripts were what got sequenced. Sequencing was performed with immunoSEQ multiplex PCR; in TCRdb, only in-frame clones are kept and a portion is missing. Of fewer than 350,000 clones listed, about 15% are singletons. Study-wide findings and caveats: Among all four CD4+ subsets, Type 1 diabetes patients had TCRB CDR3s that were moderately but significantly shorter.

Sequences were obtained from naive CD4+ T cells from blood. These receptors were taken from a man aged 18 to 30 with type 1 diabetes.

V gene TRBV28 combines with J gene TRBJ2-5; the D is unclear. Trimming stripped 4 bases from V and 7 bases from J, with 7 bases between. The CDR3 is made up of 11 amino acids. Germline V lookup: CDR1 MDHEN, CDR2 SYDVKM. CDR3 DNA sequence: TGTGCCAGCAGTTCTTTATGGACCCAGTACTTC. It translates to CASSSLWTQYF. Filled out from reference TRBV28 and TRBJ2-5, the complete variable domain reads DVKVTQSSRYLVKRTGEKVFLECVQDMDHENMFWYRQDPGLGLRLIYFSYDVKMKEKGDIPEGYSVSREKKERFSLILESASTNQTSMYLCASSSLWTQYFGPGTRLLVL.

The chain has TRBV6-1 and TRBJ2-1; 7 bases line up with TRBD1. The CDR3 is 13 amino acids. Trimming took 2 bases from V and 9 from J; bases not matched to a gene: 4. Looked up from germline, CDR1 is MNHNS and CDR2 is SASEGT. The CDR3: CASSELNRGEQFF. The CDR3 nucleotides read TGTGCCAGCAGTGAACTAAACAGGGGTGAGCAGTTCTTC.

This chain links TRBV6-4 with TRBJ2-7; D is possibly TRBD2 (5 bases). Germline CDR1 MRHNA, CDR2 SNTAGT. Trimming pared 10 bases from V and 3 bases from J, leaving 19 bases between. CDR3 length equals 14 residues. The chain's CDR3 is CAIDYVKTGYEQYF. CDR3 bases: TGTGCCATCGACTATGTCAAGACGGGCTACGAGCAGTACTTC.

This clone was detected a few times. CDR3 residues: CAWSGAGGEQFF. As DNA, the CDR3 is TGTGCCTGGAGTGGAGCGGGGGGTGAGCAGTTCTTC. The chain is built from TRBV30 and TRBJ2-1; the match to TRBD2 covers 9 bases. CDR1 and CDR2 from the germline V gene are GTSNPN and SVGIG (reference sequence). V lost 1 base, J lost 9 bases, and 1 base stayed unmatched. CDR3 size: 12 residues.

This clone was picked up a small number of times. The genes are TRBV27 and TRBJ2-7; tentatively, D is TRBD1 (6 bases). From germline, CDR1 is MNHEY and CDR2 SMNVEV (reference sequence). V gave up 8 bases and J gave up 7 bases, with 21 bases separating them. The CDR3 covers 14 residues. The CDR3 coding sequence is TGTGCCAGCCGGGGACATTTGGGTGTGAAGGAGCAGTACTTC. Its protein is CASRGHLGVKEQYF.

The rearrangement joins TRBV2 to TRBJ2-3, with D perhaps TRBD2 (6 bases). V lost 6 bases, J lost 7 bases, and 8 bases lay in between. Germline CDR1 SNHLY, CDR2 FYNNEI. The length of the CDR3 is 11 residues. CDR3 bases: TGTGCCAGCAGGGACTACAATACGCAGTATTTT. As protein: CASRDYNTQYF. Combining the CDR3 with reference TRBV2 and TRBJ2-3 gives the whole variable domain EPEVTQTPSHQVTQMGQEVILRCVPISNHLYFYWYRQILGQKVEFLVSFYNNEISEKSEIFDDQFSVERPDGSNFTLKIRSTKLEDSAMYFCASRDYNTQYFGPGTRLTVL.

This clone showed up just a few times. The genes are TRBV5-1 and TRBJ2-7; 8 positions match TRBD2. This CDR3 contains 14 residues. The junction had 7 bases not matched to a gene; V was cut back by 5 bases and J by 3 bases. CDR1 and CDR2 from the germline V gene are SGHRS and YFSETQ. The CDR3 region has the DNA TGCGCCAGCAGAAGGACTAGCCAAAGCTACGAGCAGTACTTC. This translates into CASRRTSQSYEQYF.